This TCR beta chain is drawn from a study of blood T cell repertoires in COVID-19. Study information: Collection of acute and convalescent COVID-19 samples took place in the United States, Italy and Spain. From T cells, B-cell-depleted T cells, or PBMCs came the material, which was cDNA or gDNA.

With 2 bases clipped from V and 4 bases from J, the junction kept 6 bases outside the gene matches. CDR1 and CDR2 (germline): SQVTM, ANQGSEA. The CDR3 covers 14 residues. The table came from immunoSEQ multiplex PCR; TCRdb's copy has only in-frame clones and leaves some out. This sample has around 130,000 clones, with approximately 88% found just once. This receptor was identified in a man aged 55 to 70 with acute or convalescent COVID-19. Sample: peripheral blood. This sequence joins TRBV29-1 and TRBJ1-1; 8 bases line up with TRBD1. The CDR3 DNA follows: TGCAGCGTTGAAAAACGACAGGGGTTCACTGAAGCTTTCTTT. It encodes CSVEKRQGFTEAFF.